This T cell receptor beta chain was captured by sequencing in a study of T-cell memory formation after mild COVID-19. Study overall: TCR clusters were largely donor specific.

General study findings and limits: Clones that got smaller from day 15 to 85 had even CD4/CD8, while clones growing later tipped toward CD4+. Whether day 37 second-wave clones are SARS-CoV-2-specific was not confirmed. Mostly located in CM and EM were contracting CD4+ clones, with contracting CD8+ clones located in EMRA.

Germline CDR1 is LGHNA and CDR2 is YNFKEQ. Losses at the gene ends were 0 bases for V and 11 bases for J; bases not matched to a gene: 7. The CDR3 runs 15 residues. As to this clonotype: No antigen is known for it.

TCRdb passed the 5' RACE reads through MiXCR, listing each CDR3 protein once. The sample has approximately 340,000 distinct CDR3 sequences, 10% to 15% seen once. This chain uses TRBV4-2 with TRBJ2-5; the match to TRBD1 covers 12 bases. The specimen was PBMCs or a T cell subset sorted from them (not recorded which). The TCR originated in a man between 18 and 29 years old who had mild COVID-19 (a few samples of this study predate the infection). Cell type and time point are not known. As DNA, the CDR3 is TGTGCCAGCAGCCAAGAGGGACAGGGGGCTGAGGAGCAGTACTTC. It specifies CASSQEGQGAEEQYF.